This is a list of T cell receptor beta chains from one sample in a study of T cells in tumors after PD-1 blockade. Only in-frame clones appear in the TCRdb table, and some are missing; sequencing was by immunoSEQ multiplex PCR. The sample lists tens of thousands of clones, around 67% seen once, with 4.7% in the top ten. This material consisted of PBMCs, taken after anti-PD-1 treatment. These TCRs come from a human donor with basal cell carcinoma. CDR3s include the opening cysteine and the closing phenylalanine or tryptophan. A D gene is named only where the DNA matches it firmly. Clone size is not always given. Where it is, it says once, few, many or a class for expanded clones.

v_gene,j_gene,d_gene,len,abundance,CDR3nt,CDR3aa
TRBV29-1,TRBJ2-1,.,14,.,TGCAGCGTTGAGACAGTAGTTTCCTACAATGAGCAGTTCTTC,CSVETVVSYNEQFF
TRBV4-1,TRBJ2-2,TRBD1,16,.,TGCGCCAGCAGCCAAGAAGGGACAGGTTACGACGGGGAGCTGTTTTTT,CASSQEGTGYDGELFF
TRBV9,TRBJ2-1,TRBD2,15,.,TGTGCCAGCAGCGTTTCCGGGACTAGTTCGTATGAGCAGTTCTTC,CASSVSGTSSYEQFF
TRBV28,TRBJ1-3,.,14,.,TGTGCCAGCACCCTGGGGGGGGCTGGAAACACCATATATTTT,CASTLGGAGNTIYF
TRBV27,TRBJ2-7,TRBD1,14,.,TGTGCCAGCAGTTCCCGAGGACAGGGAGGCGAGCAGTACTTC,CASSSRGQGGEQYF
TRBV5-1,TRBJ1-2,.,13,.,TGCGCCAGCAAGGACGCAACTAACTATGGCTACACCTTC,CASKDATNYGYTF
TRBV20-1,TRBJ2-5,TRBD2,16,.,TGCAGTGCTAGTCCTAGCGGGGGGGCTAGAGGCGAGACCCAGTACTTC,CSASPSGGARGETQYF
TRBV7-9,TRBJ1-2,TRBD1,14,.,TGTGCCAGCGTCAAGGGGGACAGAGCCTATGGCTACACCTTC,CASVKGDRAYGYTF
TRBV14,TRBJ2-1,.,15,.,TGTGCCAGCAGCCAAGTGAAACGGACTGACAATGAGCAGTTCTTC,CASSQVKRTDNEQFF
TRBV6-6,TRBJ2-7,.,12,.,TGTGCCAGCAGTTACCGGCGGGACGAGCAGTACTTC,CASSYRRDEQYF
TRBV4-1,TRBJ2-2,.,17,.,TGCGCCAGCAGCCAACCTCTCCGGGGCGCGAACACCGGGGAGCTGTTTTTT,CASSQPLRGANTGELFF
TRBV7-9,TRBJ1-1,TRBD1,19,.,TGTGCCAGCAGCCCAAGCGGATCAGGGGGCCCCGCTGGAAGGACTGAAGCTTTCTTT,CASSPSGSGGPAGRTEAFF
TRBV7-2,TRBJ2-1,.,14,.,TGTGCCAGCACGACGGGACTCCGCTACAATGAGCAGTTCTTC,CASTTGLRYNEQFF
TRBV6-5,TRBJ1-2,.,15,few,TGTGCCAGCAGTCCCACCCGGACGTATGACTATGGCTACACCTTC,CASSPTRTYDYGYTF
TRBV10-3,TRBJ2-7,TRBD1,13,.,TGTGCCATCACTGGACAGGCCCACTACGAGCAGTACTTC,CAITGQAHYEQYF
TRBV5-1,TRBJ2-7,.,16,.,TGCGCCAGCAGCTTAGGGGGTACGGGGGCTGGTGGCGAGCAGTACTTC,CASSLGGTGAGGEQYF
TRBV28,TRBJ2-7,.,13,.,TGTGCCAGCAGCGAGGACACGACCTACGAGCAGTACTTC,CASSEDTTYEQYF
TRBV2,TRBJ2-1,.,13,.,TGTGCCAGCAGGGTGGGTGGTAATAATGAGCAGTTCTTC,CASRVGGNNEQFF
TRBV2,TRBJ2-5,.,13,.,TGTGCCACCGGTATTGGCAGGGAGGTGACCCAGTACTTC,CATGIGREVTQYF
TRBV5-1,TRBJ2-4,TRBD1,14,.,TGCGCCAGCAGCCGCTCGGACAGGGTCAACATTCAGTACTTC,CASSRSDRVNIQYF
TRBV5-5,TRBJ1-5,.,13,.,TGTGCCAGCAGCTTGGAGGATTATCAGCCCCAGCATTTT,CASSLEDYQPQHF
TRBV30,TRBJ1-2,TRBD1,13,once,TGTGCCTGGAATAGGGACAGGGGCTATGGCTACACCTTC,CAWNRDRGYGYTF
TRBV7-2,TRBJ2-3,TRBD2,16,.,TGTGCCAGCACCCGGTCCAGCGGGGGGGTCGGGGATACGCAGTATTTT,CASTRSSGGVGDTQYF
TRBV5-1,TRBJ2-4,TRBD2,19,.,TGCGCCAGCAGCCCGGAAGCGGCGGGGGGGCAAAAAGCCAAAAACATTCAGTACTTC,CASSPEAAGGQKAKNIQYF
TRBV5-1,TRBJ2-3,.,13,.,TGCGCCAGCAGCCCCCAGGTCGATGATACGCAGTATTTT,CASSPQVDDTQYF
TRBV3-1/TRBV3-2,TRBJ1-1,.,14,few,TGTGCCAGCAGCCTTTCGGACAGAAAACCTGAAGCTTTCTTT,CASSLSDRKPEAFF
TRBV5-4,TRBJ1-4,.,16,.,TGTGCCAGCAGCTCATATTCGGGGGTTCTTAATGAAAAACTGTTTTTT,CASSSYSGVLNEKLFF
TRBV30,TRBJ1-1,TRBD1,16,.,TGTGCCTGGAGTGTACTCGGGACAGGATGGAACACTGAAGCTTTCTTT,CAWSVLGTGWNTEAFF
TRBV20-1,TRBJ1-5,.,10,.,TGCAGTCCCCAATATCAGCCCCAGCATTTT,CSPQYQPQHF
TRBV13,TRBJ1-5,TRBD1,15,few,TGTGCCAGCAGCTTAGGCAGGGGGTTCGAACAGCCCCAGCATTTT,CASSLGRGFEQPQHF
TRBV30,TRBJ2-1,.,12,few,TGTGCCTGGAGCTTAGACTCCAATGAGCAGTTCTTC,CAWSLDSNEQFF
TRBV19,TRBJ2-5,TRBD2,18,.,TGTGCCAGTAGTCCCCGGGGACTAGCGGGAGTGTACCAAGAGACCCAGTACTTC,CASSPRGLAGVYQETQYF
TRBV6-5,TRBJ1-1,.,14,.,TGTGCCAGCAGTTTCGGACACCTCGACACTGAAGCTTTCTTT,CASSFGHLDTEAFF
TRBV19,TRBJ1-2,.,15,many,TGTGCCAGTAGTACATGGGACACCCCTAACTATGGCTACACCTTC,CASSTWDTPNYGYTF
TRBV5-4,TRBJ1-6,.,17,.,TGTGCCAGCAGCTTGTATTACAGCGCAAATGTGAATTCACCCCTCCACTTT,CASSLYYSANVNSPLHF
TRBV2,TRBJ1-1,TRBD1,14,.,TGTGCCAGCAGGATTGGACAGGGGTGGACTGAAGCTTTCTTT,CASRIGQGWTEAFF